This T cell receptor beta chain was recorded in a study of graft-versus-host responses after intestinal transplantation. Study in general: The transplants performed in recipients were multivisceral, liver-intestinal, or isolated intestinal. All recipients got anti-thymocyte globulin induction, then tacrolimus and steroids for 2 to 4 years. Overall study results and limits: Some GvH clones appeared in ileal mucosa or blood before recipient bone marrow. There was an association between peak levels of circulating GvH clones and early post-transplant HvG declines.

TCRdb keeps only in-frame clones here, not all; method: immunoSEQ multiplex PCR. The table has just under 55,000 clones, about 90% seen once; the top ten hold approximately 5.1%. With regard to this clone: What it recognizes is unknown.

This TCR was recovered from a human patient who received an intestinal transplant, so some T cells may come from the graft donor. Here the sequenced sample was PBMCs, taken 650 to 680 days after intestinal transplant.

CDR3 bases: TGCGCCAGCTCGTACAGCACAGATACGCAGTATTTT. Translating it yields CASSYSTDTQYF. The V call is TRBV5-1, the J call TRBJ2-3; no clear D. The CDR3 covers 12 residues. Trimming pared 7 bases from V and 0 bases from J, leaving 6 bases between. Germline V lookup: CDR1 SGHRS, CDR2 YFSETQ.